This T cell receptor beta chain was captured by sequencing in a study of blood T cell repertoires in COVID-19. Study information: Samples came from the United States, Italy and Spain, spanning acute and convalescent COVID-19. The cDNA or gDNA used as material had been derived from T cells, B-cell-depleted T cells, or PBMCs.

With 2 bases removed from V and 3 bases from J, the gap between germline ends came to 9 bases. Germline-derived CDR1 and CDR2 are SGHTS and YDEGEE. The CDR3 covers 14 residues. Per the original data handling: Cell counts per sample came from amplifying reference gene primers. Here immunoSEQ multiplex PCR was the method, and the copy in TCRdb shows in-frame clones only, minus some. D and trimming were read from the DNA, whereas the V and J calls and clone size are those reported in that table. Found here are about 250,000 clones, about 68% of them singletons; the top ten hold 3% to 3.5%. This clone was recorded once.

The chain employs TRBV5-8 and TRBJ2-1; maybe TRBD1 (5 bases). Sequencing was performed on peripheral blood. This TCR was recovered from a woman of 80 years or more with acute or convalescent COVID-19. The CDR3 region is CASSFRVVYNEQFF. The CDR3 DNA is TGTGCCAGCAGCTTCAGGGTTGTCTACAATGAGCAGTTCTTC.